This TCR beta chain emerged from a study of cytomegalovirus exposure and HLA in healthy donors. Findings and limits, study-wide: Despite most TCR sequences being rare, some public TCRs occurred in many donors.

To note about this clone: Its antigen is not identified.

The V gene end was trimmed by 2 bases and the J gene end by 4 bases; junction bases not matched to a gene: 6. CDR3 length: 17 amino acids. Germline CDR1 reads SGHTA; CDR2 reads FQGTGA. This table comes from immunoSEQ multiplex PCR, and its TCRdb copy is limited to in-frame clones, with some not included. Among around 250,000 clones, almost 90% were seen once, and the ten largest hold under 0.45%. The clonotype comes from a woman younger than 35 in good health and CMV-seronegative. This chain joins TRBV7-3 and TRBJ2-2; TRBD2 agrees at 11 bases. The sequencing sample was made of PBMCs. The CDR3 coding sequence is TGTGCCAGCAGCTTATCGGTAGCGGGGGGGCCCACCGGGGAGCTGTTTTTT. As protein: CASSLSVAGGPTGELFF.